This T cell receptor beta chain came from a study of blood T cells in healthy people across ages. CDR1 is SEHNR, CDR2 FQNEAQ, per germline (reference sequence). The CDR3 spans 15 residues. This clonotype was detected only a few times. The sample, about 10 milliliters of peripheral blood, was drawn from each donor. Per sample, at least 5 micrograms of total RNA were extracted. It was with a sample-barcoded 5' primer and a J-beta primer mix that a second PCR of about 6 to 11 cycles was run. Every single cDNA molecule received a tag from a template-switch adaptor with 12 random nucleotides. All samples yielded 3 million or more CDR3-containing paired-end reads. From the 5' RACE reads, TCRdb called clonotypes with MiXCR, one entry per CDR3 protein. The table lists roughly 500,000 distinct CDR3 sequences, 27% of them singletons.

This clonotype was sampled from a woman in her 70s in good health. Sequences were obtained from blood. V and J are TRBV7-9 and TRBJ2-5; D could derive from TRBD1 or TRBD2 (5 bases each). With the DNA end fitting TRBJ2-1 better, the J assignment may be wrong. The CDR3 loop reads CASSRSGTAYNEQFF. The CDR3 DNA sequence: TGTGCCAGCAGCCGGTCCGGGACGGCCTACAATGAGCAGTTCTTC.